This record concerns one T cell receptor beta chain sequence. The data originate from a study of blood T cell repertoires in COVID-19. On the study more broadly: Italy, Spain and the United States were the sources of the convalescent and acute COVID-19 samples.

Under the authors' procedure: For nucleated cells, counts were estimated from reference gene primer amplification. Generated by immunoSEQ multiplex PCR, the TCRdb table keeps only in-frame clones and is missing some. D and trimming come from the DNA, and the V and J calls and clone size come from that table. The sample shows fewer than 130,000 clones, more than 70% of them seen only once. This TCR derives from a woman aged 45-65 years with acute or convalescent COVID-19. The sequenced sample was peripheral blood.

The CDR3 DNA reads as TGCAGCGTTGGGCGGGGCAACACCGGGGAGCTGTTTTTT. Translated: CSVGRGNTGELFF. The chain links TRBV29-1 to TRBJ2-2; D perhaps matches TRBD2 (6 bases). Germline V gene lookup returns CDR1 SQVTM and CDR2 ANQGSEA. Deletions cut 4 bases from V and 2 bases from J, with 8 bases between. The length of the CDR3 is 13 residues.